This TCR beta chain was identified in a study of shared T cell receptors in the human thymus. The table came from immunoSEQ multiplex PCR; TCRdb's copy has only in-frame clones and leaves some out. The sample carries hundreds of thousands of clones, about 84% recorded once. V gave up 3 bases and J gave up 3 bases; unmatched junction bases: 7. This CDR3 has 16 amino acids. The V gene's germline CDR1 is MGHRA and CDR2 YSYEKL. These data also featured in a second study, about human thymus T cells. From that report: The thymus tissue came from resections taken during corrective heart surgery. Apparent skewing of V and J gene usage characterized both thymic and blood repertoires.

The J gene is TRBJ2-2, the V gene TRBV4-1; 7 bases are shared with TRBD2. The receptor's source is a boy younger than two with a congenital heart defect. The sample consisted of thymocytes. The DNA of the CDR3 is TGCGCCAGCAGCCAGGGGACTACCGCTCACACCGGGGAGCTGTTTTTT. Protein sequence: CASSQGTTAHTGELFF.